The 11 T cell receptor beta chains in this list originate from one sample, sequenced in a study of blood T cell repertoires in COVID-19. Data came from immunoSEQ multiplex PCR; TCRdb stores just in-frame clones and leaves some out. The table includes approximately 180,000 clones, 70% to 90% detected once. Sequences were obtained from peripheral blood. The receptors shown here come from a man between 60 and 75 years old with active or convalescent COVID-19.

This rearrangement joins TRBV9 to TRBJ2-7; D call uncertain. The CDR3 length is 15 residues. CDR1 and CDR2 from the germline V gene are SGDLS and YYNGEE. V lost 0 bases, J lost 0 bases, and 10 bases lay in between. The CDR3 nucleotides read TGTGCCAGCAGCGTAGGTACACAGAGCTCCTACGAGCAGTACTTC. Translating gives CASSVGTQSSYEQYF.

The chain has TRBV9 and TRBJ2-3; possible D gene TRBD2, 6 bases. The germline V and J ends were trimmed by 0 bases and 5 bases, with 16 bases remaining between them. The CDR3 is 16 residues long. Per germline, CDR1 SGDLS and CDR2 YYNGEE. The CDR3, as DNA: TGTGCCAGCAGCGTAGGTTCATTCGCGGGGTTAGATACGCAGTATTTT. This sequence encodes CASSVGSFAGLDTQYF.

This clone was found a few times. The rearrangement joins TRBV30 to TRBJ2-5, with D maybe TRBD2 (5 bases). V lost 7 bases and J 5 bases, leaving 11 bases between the germline ends. The CDR3 is 11 amino acids. Per the germline V gene, CDR1 is GTSNPN and CDR2 is SVGIG (reference sequence). The CDR3 loop reads CAFTRAETQYF. DNA of the CDR3: TGTGCCTTTACGCGGGCTGAGACCCAGTACTTC.

The V call is TRBV6-5, the J call TRBJ1-5; TRBD1 might be the D (6 bases). Germline V CDR1 and CDR2: MNHEY, SVGAGI. V was pared by 6 bases and J by 3 bases, with 9 bases between. The CDR3 length is 13 residues. DNA for the CDR3: TGTGCCAGCAGGAGGGGGATCAATCAGCCCCAGCATTTT. This sequence encodes CASRRGINQPQHF.

V usage is TRBV9 and J usage is TRBJ2-5, with TRBD1 matching over 11 bases. This CDR3 comprises 15 residues. CDR1 is SGDLS, CDR2 YYNGEE, per germline. V shed 4 bases, J shed 5 bases, and the junction held 7 bases outside the gene matches. DNA of the CDR3: TGTGCCAGCAGCCTCGTCGGGACAGGGGGGGAGACCCAGTACTTC. Its translation is CASSLVGTGGETQYF.

This chain joins TRBV6-1 and TRBJ1-5, with D possibly matching TRBD1 (6 bases). V dropped 3 bases and J dropped 6 bases, with 12 bases sitting between them. The length of the CDR3 is 14 residues. Germline lookup yields CDR1 MNHNS and CDR2 SASEGT. The DNA for the CDR3 is TGTGCCAGCAGTGATGAGGGGGGGGCTCAGCCCCAGCATTTT. Translating gives CASSDEGGAQPQHF.

The chain is built from TRBV3-1 (or the pseudogene TRBV3-2) and TRBJ1-5; possibly TRBD1 for D (5 bases). V shed 0 bases and J shed 7 bases, with 13 bases lying between them. The CDR3 covers 15 residues. Germline assignment: CDR1 LGHDT and CDR2 YNNKEL (reference sequence). CDR3 residues: CASSQEGAGVQPQHF. In DNA form, the CDR3 reads TGTGCCAGCAGCCAAGAAGGGGCAGGTGTCCAGCCCCAGCATTTT.

The chain uses TRBV6-2 or TRBV6-3 and TRBJ2-4, with 10 nucleotides matching TRBD2. Trimming removed 0 bases from V and 7 bases from J; junction bases left unmatched: 6. The CDR3 totals 16 residues. CDR1 and CDR2 from the germline V gene are MNHEY and SVGEGT. The CDR3 coding sequence is TGTGCCAGCAGTTACTCGAGCGGGGGGGCCGGGAACATTCAGTACTTC. Its protein is CASSYSSGGAGNIQYF.

The chain couples TRBV4-1 to TRBJ2-1; 7 bases fit TRBD2. The CDR3 loop spans 18 amino acids. Per the germline V gene, CDR1 is MGHRA and CDR2 is YSYEKL. With V trimmed by 3 bases and J by 0 bases, 11 bases remained unmatched. The DNA of the CDR3 is TGCGCCAGCAGCCAGGTAAGCGGGGACCGCAGCTCCTACAATGAGCAGTTCTTC. It specifies CASSQVSGDRSSYNEQFF.

This clone was detected once. This chain uses TRBV4-1 with TRBJ2-5; 7 positions match TRBD1. Germline V CDR1 and CDR2: MGHRA, YSYEKL. The CDR3 is 14 residues long. V was clipped by 4 bases and J by 2 bases; unmatched bases: 4. CDR3 protein: CASSPLGQQETQYF. The CDR3 bases are TGCGCCAGCAGCCCCTTGGGACAGCAAGAGACCCAGTACTTC.

This clone has only one observation. This same CDR3 is encoded by further DNA sequences in the sample. The chain links TRBV5-1 to TRBJ2-7; D might be TRBD2 (6 bases). The CDR3 spans 13 residues. Trimming cost V 4 bases and J 0 bases, with 8 bases left between them. Germline V gene data show CDR1 as SGHRS and CDR2 as YFSETQ. The CDR3 is CASSLGSSYEQYF. The CDR3 DNA is TGCGCCAGCAGCCTCGGGAGCTCCTACGAGCAGTACTTC. The full variable domain, in which reference TRBV5-1 and TRBJ2-7 provide the parts outside the CDR3, is KAGVTQTPRYLIKTRGQQVTLSCSPISGHRSVSWYQQTPGQGLQFLFEYFSETQRNKGNFPGRFSGRQFSNSRSEMNVSTLELGDSALYLCASSLGSSYEQYFGPGTRLTVT.